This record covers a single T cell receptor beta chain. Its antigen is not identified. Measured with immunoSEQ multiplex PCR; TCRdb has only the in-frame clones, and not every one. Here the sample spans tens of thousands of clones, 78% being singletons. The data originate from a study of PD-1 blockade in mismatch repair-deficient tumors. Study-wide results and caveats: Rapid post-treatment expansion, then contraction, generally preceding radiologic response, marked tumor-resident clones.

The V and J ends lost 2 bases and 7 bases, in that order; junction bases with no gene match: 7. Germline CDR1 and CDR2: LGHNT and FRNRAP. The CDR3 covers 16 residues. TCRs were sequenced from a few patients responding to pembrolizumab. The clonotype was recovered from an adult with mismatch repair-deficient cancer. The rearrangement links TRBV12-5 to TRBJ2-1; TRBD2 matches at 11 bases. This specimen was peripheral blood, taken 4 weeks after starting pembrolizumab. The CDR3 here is CASGLPFSGRANEQFF. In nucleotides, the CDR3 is TGTGCTAGTGGTTTGCCCTTTAGCGGGAGGGCGAATGAGCAGTTCTTC.